This passage covers 28 T cell receptor beta chains from one sample sequenced in a study of T cells in tumors after PD-1 blockade. This table comes from immunoSEQ multiplex PCR, and its TCRdb copy is limited to in-frame clones, with some not included. The sample consists of 60,000 to 75,000 clones, roughly 70% of them appearing once. Sample: PBMCs, taken after anti-PD-1 treatment. Receptors originate from a human donor with basal cell carcinoma.

This clone has just one count. The chain is built from TRBV5-1 and TRBJ2-1; TRBD1 might be the D (6 bases). CDR1 and CDR2 from the germline V gene are SGHRS and YFSETQ. This CDR3 is 15 amino acids long. The V and J ends lost 0 bases and 8 bases respectively, with 15 bases between them. The CDR3 region has the DNA TGCGCCAGCAGCTTGGAGGCAGGGGCAGGGTATGAGCAGTTCTTC. Its protein product is CASSLEAGAGYEQFF.

The chain couples TRBV5-1 to TRBJ2-7; D tentatively fits TRBD1 or TRBD2 (5 bases each). The germline V gene encodes CDR1 SGHRS and CDR2 YFSETQ. The length of the CDR3 is 15 residues. V was clipped by 2 bases and J by 2 bases, with 14 bases between them. As DNA, the CDR3 is TGCGCCAGCAGCTTACTTCATGGGGGTACCTACGAGCAGTACTTC. Its protein product is CASSLLHGGTYEQYF.

This clone was counted only a few times. J is TRBJ2-1 and V is TRBV5-6, with 9 bases fitting TRBD2. Germline CDR1 reads SGHDT; CDR2 reads YYEEEE. The CDR3 sequence is 14 residues long. After removal of 0 bases from V and 9 bases from J, the junction contained 4 bases not matched to a gene. This CDR3 reads CASSLEGTSIEQFF. The CDR3 DNA reads TGTGCCAGCAGCTTGGAAGGGACTAGCATTGAGCAGTTCTTC. The full variable domain, in which reference TRBV5-6 and TRBJ2-1 provide the parts outside the CDR3, is DAGVTQSPTHLIKTRGQQVTLRCSPKSGHDTVSWYQQALGQGPQFIFQYYEEEERQRGNFPDRFSGHQFPNYSSELNVNALLLGDSALYLCASSLEGTSIEQFFGPGTRLTVL.

The CDR3 region has the DNA TGTGCCAGCAGCTCGGACACATGGGGCCCTTACGAGCAGTACTTC. Its protein product is CASSSDTWGPYEQYF. The chain uses TRBV7-2 and TRBJ2-7; D may be TRBD1 (5 bases). Trimming took off 4 bases at V and 4 bases at J, with 17 bases between the two ends. CDR3 length: 15 amino acids. The germline V gene encodes CDR1 SGHTA and CDR2 FQGNSA.

The chain links TRBV30 to TRBJ1-4, with D possibly being TRBD1 (6 bases). Germline assignment: CDR1 GTSNPN and CDR2 SVGIG (reference sequence). The V end was cut by 2 bases, the J end by 13 bases, with 23 bases between. The CDR3 length is 15 residues. The DNA of the CDR3 is TGTGCCTGGAGTCTCTTCTCGGGACGGCGAGGGGGACTGTTTTTT. Translation gives CAWSLFSGRRGGLFF.

The rearrangement uses TRBV5-1 and TRBJ2-1, with D possibly matching TRBD1 (5 bases). CDR3 length: 15 residues. V lost 2 bases and J 0 bases, leaving 9 bases between the germline ends. Germline loops: CDR1 SGHRS, CDR2 YFSETQ. CDR3 sequence (DNA): TGCGCCAGCAGCTTAGGGGTCGACTCCTACAATGAGCAGTTCTTC. This encodes CASSLGVDSYNEQFF.

This sequence joins TRBV2 and TRBJ2-6; the D gene could be TRBD1 or TRBD2 (5 bases each). CDR1 SNHLY and CDR2 FYNNEI come from the germline V gene. CDR3 length equals 17 residues. The V gene lost 8 bases and the J gene lost 0 bases, with 17 bases spanning the gap. Written as DNA, the CDR3 is TGTGCCAGCGGGACGGGCAGGGCTTACTCTGGGGCCAACGTCCTGACTTTC. Encoded protein: CASGTGRAYSGANVLTF.

V usage is TRBV29-1 and J usage is TRBJ2-1; TRBD2 aligns across 11 bases. CDR1 is SQVTM and CDR2 is ANQGSEA in the germline V gene. The CDR3 length is 13 residues. V was clipped by 7 bases and J by 8 bases; unmatched bases: 7. The CDR3 is CSALAGGYDEQFF. The DNA of the CDR3 is TGCAGCGCCTTAGCGGGGGGGTACGATGAGCAGTTCTTC.

The chain is built from TRBV5-6 and TRBJ2-3; 8 positions match TRBD2. The length of the CDR3 is 17 residues. Germline CDR1 is SGHDT and CDR2 is YYEEEE. Unmatched junction bases numbered 7, after V lost 1 base and J lost 0 bases. The CDR3 region is CASSLRGGGTSTDTQYF. The CDR3, as DNA: TGTGCCAGCAGCTTGCGGGGCGGGGGGACTAGCACAGATACGCAGTATTTT.

The V gene is TRBV5-4, the J gene TRBJ2-7, with D possibly being TRBD2 (5 bases). Trimming took off 0 bases at V and 6 bases at J, with 10 bases between the two ends. The CDR3 runs 13 residues. Germline V gives CDR1 SGHNT, CDR2 YYREEE (reference sequence). As DNA, the CDR3 is TGTGCCAGCAGCTTGGTGGGCGAGGGCGAGCAGTACTTC. Protein: CASSLVGEGEQYF.

There are a few counts of this clone. This chain links TRBV6-5 with TRBJ2-3; the D gene is possibly TRBD1 (5 bases). Trimming removed 4 bases at V and 6 bases at J, with 20 bases between. This CDR3 comprises 16 residues. CDR1 and CDR2 (germline): MNHEY, SVGAGI. For the CDR3, the DNA is TGTGCCAGCAGTTTCCAAGGACCAGGGAAAGGGGATACGCAGTATTTT. Amino acid sequence: CASSFQGPGKGDTQYF.

The gene calls are TRBV6-5 and TRBJ2-4; either TRBD1 or TRBD2 may supply D (5 bases each). V lost 6 bases and J lost 4, with 13 bases in between. CDR1 is MNHEY, CDR2 SVGAGI, per germline. This CDR3 has 14 residues. As DNA, the CDR3 is TGTGCCAGCAGATCTAGGGACGGAAAAAACATTCAGTACTTC. Translated, it gives CASRSRDGKNIQYF.

This clone was seen more than once but under ten times. The rearrangement joins TRBV18 to TRBJ1-2; no clear D. Trimming stripped 3 bases from V and 4 bases from J, with 9 bases between. CDR1 is KGHSH, CDR2 LQKENI, per germline. The CDR3 spans 13 residues. The CDR3 spells CASSPQASYGYTF. CDR3 sequence (DNA): TGTGCCAGCTCACCCCAGGCGAGCTATGGCTACACCTTC.

V usage is TRBV11-2 and J usage is TRBJ1-4; TRBD1 matches at 10 bases. Germline CDR1 reads SGHAT; CDR2 reads FQNNGV. The CDR3 has 18 amino acids. The ends lost 4 bases at V and 2 bases at J; junction bases unmatched: 10. The chain's CDR3 is CASSSGGTGEYTNEKLFF. In DNA, the CDR3 is TGTGCCAGCAGCTCAGGAGGGACAGGGGAGTATACTAATGAAAAACTGTTTTTT.

This rearrangement joins TRBV29-1 to TRBJ1-5; 12 nucleotides align to TRBD1. The CDR3 is 15 amino acids. V was pared by 6 bases and J by 2 bases, with 5 bases of the junction left unmatched. Germline CDR1 SQVTM, CDR2 ANQGSEA. As DNA, the CDR3 is TGCAGCGTCGGGACAGGGGGCTCGGGCAATCAGCCCCAGCATTTT. This encodes CSVGTGGSGNQPQHF.

The chain couples TRBV3-1 (or the pseudogene TRBV3-2) to TRBJ1-2, with TRBD1 matching 10 bases. Losses at the gene ends were 7 bases for V and 2 bases for J; bases not matched to a gene: 4. This CDR3 comprises 14 residues. Per the germline V gene, CDR1 is LGHDT and CDR2 is YNNKEL (reference sequence). DNA of the CDR3: TGTGCCAGCACCCGACAGGGGGCGAACTATGGCTACACCTTC. Amino acid sequence: CASTRQGANYGYTF.

The V call is TRBV11-3, the J call TRBJ2-5, with 7 bases matching TRBD1. Per germline, CDR1 SGHNT and CDR2 YENEEA. V lost 5 bases and J lost 3; bases outside the gene matches: 6. The CDR3 length is 14 residues. Here the CDR3 reads CASSKGTAKETQYF. CDR3 nucleotides: TGTGCCAGCAGCAAGGGGACAGCGAAAGAGACCCAGTACTTC.

The rearrangement uses TRBV6-5 and TRBJ2-7, with 8 bases lining up with TRBD1. Per the germline V gene, CDR1 is MNHEY and CDR2 is SVGAGI. This CDR3 has 15 amino acids. J gave up 4 bases and V 7 bases, and 12 bases lay outside the gene matches. CDR3 amino acids: CASTAPQGAIYEQYF. The CDR3 coding sequence is TGTGCCAGCACCGCCCCGCAGGGGGCAATTTACGAGCAGTACTTC.

The chain uses TRBV6-6 and TRBJ2-7, with 7 bases aligning to TRBD2. V was clipped by 2 bases and J by 4 bases; unmatched bases: 5. The germline V gene encodes CDR1 MNHNY and CDR2 SVGAGI (reference sequence). There are 14 residues in the CDR3. The CDR3 DNA sequence: TGTGCCAGCAGTTACGGGGGGGGAGTGTACGAGCAGTACTTC. Protein sequence: CASSYGGGVYEQYF.

The chain employs TRBV5-1 and TRBJ1-4; D might be TRBD1 (5 bases). Trimming removed 4 bases at V and 0 bases at J, with 10 bases between. The germline CDR1 and CDR2 sequences are SGHRS and YFSETQ. The CDR3 is made up of 15 amino acids. CDR3 residues: CASSVVGATNEKLFF. In DNA, the CDR3 is TGCGCCAGCAGCGTCGTAGGGGCAACTAATGAAAAACTGTTTTTT.

The chain employs TRBV10-3 and TRBJ1-2; 9 positions match TRBD1. CDR3 length: 13 amino acids. The V gene end was trimmed by 8 bases and the J gene end by 5 bases; junction bases not matched to a gene: 6. Germline V gives CDR1 ENHRY, CDR2 SYGVKD. The CDR3 sequence: CAIVGQGHYGYTF. CDR3 bases: TGTGCCATCGTGGGACAGGGCCATTATGGCTACACCTTC.

The chain couples TRBV5-6 to TRBJ1-2; no clear D gene. V was shortened by 2 bases and J by 2 bases, with 19 bases between the two germline ends. The CDR3 extends over 17 amino acids. Germline V lookup: CDR1 SGHDT, CDR2 YYEEEE. The CDR3 loop is CASSFESQVLRNYGYTF. In DNA, the CDR3 is TGTGCCAGCAGCTTCGAGTCGCAGGTTCTCAGGAACTATGGCTACACCTTC.

The CDR3 DNA follows: TGTGCCTCCACGGCGTACGGAAACACCATATATTTT. Translation gives CASTAYGNTIYF. The chain joins TRBV30 to TRBJ1-3, with D unresolved. The V end lost 7 bases, the J end lost 4 bases, and 11 bases lay between the germline ends. Per the germline V gene, CDR1 is GTSNPN and CDR2 is SVGIG (reference sequence). The CDR3 totals 12 residues.

CDR3 amino acids: CASSQGTNTDTQYF. As DNA, the CDR3 is TGCGCCAGCAGCCAAGGGACTAACACAGATACGCAGTATTTT. The chain combines TRBV5-1 with TRBJ2-3, with 7 bases identical to TRBD2. The junction had 4 bases not matched to a gene; V was cut back by 4 bases and J by 2 bases. The CDR3 has 14 amino acids. Germline V CDR1 and CDR2: SGHRS, YFSETQ.

CDR3 nucleotide sequence: TGTGCCAGCAGTTACTCAAGCCTCGGGCTCACGCTGGGCGAGCAGTACTTC. Its translation is CASSYSSLGLTLGEQYF. The V call is TRBV6-2 or TRBV6-3, the J call TRBJ2-7, with unresolved D. The CDR3 length is 17 residues. In germline, CDR1 is MNHEY, CDR2 SVGEGT. V was pared by 0 bases and J by 6 bases, with 21 bases between.

The gene calls are TRBV18 and TRBJ2-1; D not certain. The CDR3 sequence is 13 residues long. CDR1 is KGHSH, CDR2 LQKENI, per germline. V was shortened by 0 bases and J by 6 bases, with 6 bases between the two germline ends. CDR3 region: CASSPPVTNEQFF. CDR3 DNA: TGTGCCAGCTCACCACCGGTTACCAATGAGCAGTTCTTC. Full variable domain (rest looked up from reference TRBV18 and TRBJ2-1): NAGVMQNPRHLVRRRGQEARLRCSPMKGHSHVYWYRQLPEEGLKFMVYLQKENIIDESGMPKERFSAEFPKEGPSILRIQQVVRGDSAAYFCASSPPVTNEQFFGPGTRLTVL.

In regard to this clone: Other DNA sequences in this specimen translate into the identical CDR3. The V gene is TRBV30, the J gene TRBJ2-7; 9 bases agree with TRBD1. CDR3 length equals 14 residues. V was clipped by 1 base and J by 5 bases; unmatched bases: 6. Germline CDR1 GTSNPN, CDR2 SVGIG (reference sequence). The CDR3 spells CAWSARDRVNEQYF. In DNA form, the CDR3 reads TGTGCCTGGAGTGCACGGGACAGGGTGAACGAGCAGTACTTC.

This clone was observed a single time. The rearrangement uses TRBV6-5 and TRBJ2-2, with 10 bases matching TRBD2. Per the germline V gene, CDR1 is MNHEY and CDR2 is SVGAGI. The CDR3 extends over 14 amino acids. V dropped 7 bases and J dropped 4; count of bases not matched to a gene: 3. The CDR3 protein is CASNPSGGTGELFF. CDR3 sequence (DNA): TGTGCCAGCAACCCTAGCGGGGGCACCGGGGAGCTGTTTTTT.